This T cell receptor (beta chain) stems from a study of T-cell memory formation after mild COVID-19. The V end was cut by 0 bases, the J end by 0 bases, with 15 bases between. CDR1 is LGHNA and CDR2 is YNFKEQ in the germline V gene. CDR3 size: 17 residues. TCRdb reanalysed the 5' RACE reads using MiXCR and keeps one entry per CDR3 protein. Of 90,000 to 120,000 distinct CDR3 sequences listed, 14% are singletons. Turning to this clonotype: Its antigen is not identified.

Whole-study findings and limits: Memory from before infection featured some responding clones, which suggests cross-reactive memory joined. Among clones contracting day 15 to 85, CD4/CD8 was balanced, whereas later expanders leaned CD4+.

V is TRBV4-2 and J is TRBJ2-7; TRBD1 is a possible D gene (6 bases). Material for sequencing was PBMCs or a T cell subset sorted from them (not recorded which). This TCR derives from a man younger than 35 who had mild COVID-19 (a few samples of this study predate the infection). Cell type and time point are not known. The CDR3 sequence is CASSQDIAGAGSYEQYF. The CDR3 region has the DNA TGTGCCAGCAGCCAAGATATAGCAGGGGCGGGCTCCTACGAGCAGTACTTC.